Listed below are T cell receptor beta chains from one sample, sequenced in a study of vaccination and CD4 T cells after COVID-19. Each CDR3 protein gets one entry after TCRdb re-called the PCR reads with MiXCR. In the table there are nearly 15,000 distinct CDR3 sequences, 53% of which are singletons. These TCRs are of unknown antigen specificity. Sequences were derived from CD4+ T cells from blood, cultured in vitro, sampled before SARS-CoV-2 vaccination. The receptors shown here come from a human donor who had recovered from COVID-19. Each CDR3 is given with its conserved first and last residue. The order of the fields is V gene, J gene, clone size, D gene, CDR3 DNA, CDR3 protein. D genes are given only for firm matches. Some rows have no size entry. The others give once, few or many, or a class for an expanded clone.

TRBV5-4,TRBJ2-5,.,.,TGTGCCAGCAGCTCCCTTTTGGGGGAAGAGACCCAGTACTTC,CASSSLLGEETQYF
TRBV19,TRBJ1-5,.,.,TGTGCCAGTAGATTGGGGTACAATCAGCCCCAGCATTTT,CASRLGYNQPQHF
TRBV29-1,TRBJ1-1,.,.,TGCAGCGTTGGCAACGACGGCGGGGGAACTGAAGCTTTCTTT,CSVGNDGGGTEAFF
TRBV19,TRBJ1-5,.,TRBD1,TGTGCCAGTAGTGCCGGGACAGGGGGCTTTGATCAGCCCCAGCATTTT,CASSAGTGGFDQPQHF
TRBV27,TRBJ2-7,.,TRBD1,TGTGCCAGCAGTAGGAAGACAGGGGGCGCCTACGAGCAGTACTTC,CASSRKTGGAYEQYF
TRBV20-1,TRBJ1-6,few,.,TGCAGTGCTAGACTGGGGTGGGGAAACTATAATTCACCCCTCCACTTT,CSARLGWGNYNSPLHF
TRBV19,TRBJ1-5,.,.,TGTGCCAGTAGTATAGGTGATCACAGAGGGCAGCCCCAGCATTTT,CASSIGDHRGQPQHF
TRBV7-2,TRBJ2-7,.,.,TGTGCCAGCAGCAACCAGTACGAGCAGTACTTC,CASSNQYEQYF
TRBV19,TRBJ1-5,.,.,TGTGCCAGTAGTATAGTGGGGGGGAATCGGCCCCAGCATTTT,CASSIVGGNRPQHF
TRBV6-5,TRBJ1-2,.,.,TGTGCCAGCAGTTACTCGAATCGGCTTCTGGACTCCAACTATGGCTACACCTTC,CASSYSNRLLDSNYGYTF
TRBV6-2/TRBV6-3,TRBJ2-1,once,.,TGTGCCAGCAGTTTTCGGGATCCCTACAATGAGCAGTTCTTC,CASSFRDPYNEQFF
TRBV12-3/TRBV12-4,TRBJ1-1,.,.,TGTGCCAGCAGTTTTGGGGGGCCGGGGACCAACACTGAAGCTTTCTTT,CASSFGGPGTNTEAFF
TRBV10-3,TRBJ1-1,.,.,TGTGCCATCAGTGAGTCGACTGTCGCAGGTGAAGCTTTCTTT,CAISESTVAGEAFF
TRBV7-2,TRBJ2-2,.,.,TGTGCCAGCAGCTCAAGCGGAAACACCGGGGAGCTGTTTTTT,CASSSSGNTGELFF
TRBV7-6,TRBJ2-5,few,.,TGTGCCAGCAGCTTAGCCTTGGGAAAAGAGACCCAGTACTTC,CASSLALGKETQYF
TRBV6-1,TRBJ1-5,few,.,TGTGCCAGCATTCCGCCTTGGGGCAATCAGCCCCAGCATTTT,CASIPPWGNQPQHF
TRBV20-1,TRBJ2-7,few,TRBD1,TGCAGTGCTAGACGGACAGGCACCTACGAGCAGTACTTC,CSARRTGTYEQYF
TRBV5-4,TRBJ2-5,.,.,TGTGCCAGCAGCCAAGAGAGGACTATGCAGACCCAGTACTTC,CASSQERTMQTQYF
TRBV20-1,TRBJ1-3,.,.,TGCAGTGCTAGAGGGCCGGCAGCCTCTGGAAGCACCATATATTTT,CSARGPAASGSTIYF
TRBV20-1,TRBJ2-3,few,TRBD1,TGCAGTGCTAGTCAGGGGGCGAGCACAGATACGCAGTATTTT,CSASQGASTDTQYF
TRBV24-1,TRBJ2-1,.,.,TGTGCCACCAGTGGAGGGGGGTTTGAGCAGTTCTTC,CATSGGGFEQFF
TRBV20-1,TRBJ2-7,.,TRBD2,TGCAGTGGGCAGCTAGCGGGAGGGCAGTACGAGCAGTACTTC,CSGQLAGGQYEQYF
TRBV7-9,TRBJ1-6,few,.,TGTGCCAGCAGCTTAGACACAGGAGGGAATTCACCCCTCCACTTT,CASSLDTGGNSPLHF
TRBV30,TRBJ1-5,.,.,TGTGCCTGGAGTATTGGGGGGAGAGGGTGGAATCAGCCCCAGCATTTT,CAWSIGGRGWNQPQHF
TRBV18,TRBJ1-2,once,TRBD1,TGTGCCAGCTCACCACCCGGGACAGGGGGTGGCTATGGCTACACCTTC,CASSPPGTGGGYGYTF
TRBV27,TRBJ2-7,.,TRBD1,TGTGCCAGCAGTTTATGGGTGGGACAGGGGATTTACGAGCAGTACTTC,CASSLWVGQGIYEQYF
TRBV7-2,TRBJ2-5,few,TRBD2,TGTGCCAGCAGCTTAGGGGGGGGAGGGGCTGAGACCCAGTACTTC,CASSLGGGGAETQYF
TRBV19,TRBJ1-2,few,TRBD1,TGTGCCAGTAGTCCGGGACAGGGGGACTATGGCTACACCTTC,CASSPGQGDYGYTF
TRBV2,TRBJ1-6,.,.,TGTGCCAGCAGTGTGATGGAGACTAATTCACCCCTCCACTTT,CASSVMETNSPLHF
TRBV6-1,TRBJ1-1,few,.,TGTGCCAGCAGAACGGGAAGTTGGAACACTGAAGCTTTCTTT,CASRTGSWNTEAFF
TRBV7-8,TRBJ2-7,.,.,TGTGCCAGCAGCTTGGGGGTCTACGAGCAGTACTTC,CASSLGVYEQYF
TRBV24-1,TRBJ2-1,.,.,TGTGCCACCAGTGATGGTAATGAGCAGTTCTTC,CATSDGNEQFF
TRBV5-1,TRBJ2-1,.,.,TGCGCCAGCAGCTTGCAGGAAGGAGGCAGGAATGAGCAGTTCTTC,CASSLQEGGRNEQFF
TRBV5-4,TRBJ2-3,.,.,TGTGCCAGCAGCTTGGCGCATAGGACAGATACGCAGTATTTT,CASSLAHRTDTQYF
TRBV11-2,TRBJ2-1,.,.,TGTGCCAGCAGCTTAGGCTCCTACAATGAGCAGTTCTTC,CASSLGSYNEQFF
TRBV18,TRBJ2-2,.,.,TGTGCCAGCTCACCTCCAGGGCGCACCGGGGAGCTGTTTTTT,CASSPPGRTGELFF
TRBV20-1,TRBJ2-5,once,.,TGCAGTGCCCACTACTCCAGGGAGGAGACCCAGTACTTC,CSAHYSREETQYF
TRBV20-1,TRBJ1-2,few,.,TGCAGTGCTAGAGATGGGAGGGTCCCCTTAGCTGGCTACACCTTC,CSARDGRVPLAGYTF
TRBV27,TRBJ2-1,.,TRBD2,TGTGCCAGCAGCGGGTCCTTACTAGCGGGAGGGGTCAATGAGCAGTTCTTC,CASSGSLLAGGVNEQFF
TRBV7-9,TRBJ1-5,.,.,TGTGCCAGCAGCTCCCGAGAGCCCGGGGGTGGCAATCAGCCCCAGCATTTT,CASSSREPGGGNQPQHF
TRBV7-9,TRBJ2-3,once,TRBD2,TGTGCCAGCAGCCCAGGACTAGCGGGAGGAGATACGCAGTATTTT,CASSPGLAGGDTQYF
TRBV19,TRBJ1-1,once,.,TGTGCCAGTAGTGTGGGCTGGAACACTGAAGCTTTCTTT,CASSVGWNTEAFF
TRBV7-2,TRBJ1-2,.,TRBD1,TGTGCCAGCAGCTACGATGCAGGGGGGCGGGGGTATGGCTACACCTTC,CASSYDAGGRGYGYTF
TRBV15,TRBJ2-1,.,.,TGTGCCACCAGCAGAGATGAGGGGAATGAGCAGTTCTTC,CATSRDEGNEQFF
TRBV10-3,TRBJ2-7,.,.,TGTGCCATCAGTGAGCCAACGACAGGCCAATACGAGCAGTACTTC,CAISEPTTGQYEQYF
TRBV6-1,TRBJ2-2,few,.,TGTGCCACCAGGGGAGCAGTTACCGGGGAGCTGTTTTTT,CATRGAVTGELFF
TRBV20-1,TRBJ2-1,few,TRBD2,TGCAGTGCTAGCCTAGCGGGAGGGTCAAATGAGCAGTTCTTC,CSASLAGGSNEQFF
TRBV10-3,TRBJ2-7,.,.,TGTGCCATCACCTTAGGAGCTCCGGGGAACGAGCAGTACTTC,CAITLGAPGNEQYF